The clone carrying this T cell receptor (beta chain) came up a few times. These data belong to a study of blood T cell repertoires in COVID-19. About the research overall: The study drew acute and convalescent COVID-19 samples from the United States, Italy and Spain. Sources were T cells, B-cell-depleted T cells, or PBMCs; the material itself was cDNA or gDNA.

The germline V gene encodes CDR1 LGHNA and CDR2 YNFKEQ. The CDR3 extends over 14 amino acids. V shed 3 bases and J shed 9 bases, with 12 bases lying between them. Per the authors' pipeline: Using reference gene primer amplification, nucleated cell counts were estimated. The protocol was immunoSEQ multiplex PCR, while the TCRdb copy is restricted to in-frame clones and leaves out a portion. V and J calls and clone size are copied from that table; D and trimming were computed from the DNA. In the table there are 80,000 to 95,000 clones, roughly nine tenths of which are singletons. Sequenced sample: peripheral blood. The TCR was taken from a human donor with active COVID-19. The donor label of this sample is uncertain. The chain recombines TRBV4-2 with TRBJ1-6, with a tentative D call TRBD1 (6 bases). Here the CDR3 DNA reads TGTGCCAGCAGCCAGGACAGTCTCTCTTCACCCCTCCACTTT. This codes for CASSQDSLSSPLHF.